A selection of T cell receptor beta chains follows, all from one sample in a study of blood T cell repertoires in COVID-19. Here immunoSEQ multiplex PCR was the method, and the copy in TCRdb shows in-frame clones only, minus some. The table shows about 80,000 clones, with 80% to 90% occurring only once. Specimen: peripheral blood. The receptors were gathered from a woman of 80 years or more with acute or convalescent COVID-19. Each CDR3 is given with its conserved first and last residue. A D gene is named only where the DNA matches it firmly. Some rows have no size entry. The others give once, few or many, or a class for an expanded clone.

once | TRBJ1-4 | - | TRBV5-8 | CASSFGERPATNEKLFF | TGTGCCAGCAGCTTCGGAGAGCGTCCCGCAACTAATGAAAAACTGTTTTTT
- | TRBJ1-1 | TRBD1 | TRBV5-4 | CASSLGWDRRPMNTEAFF | TGTGCCAGCAGCTTGGGATGGGACAGGAGGCCTATGAACACTGAAGCTTTCTTT
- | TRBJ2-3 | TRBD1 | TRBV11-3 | CASSRVDRLLTF | TGTGCCAGCAGTCGCGTGGACAGGCTTCTAACTTTT
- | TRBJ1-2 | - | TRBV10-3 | CAISEGGGYTF | TGTGCCATCAGTGAAGGAGGCGGCTACACCTTC
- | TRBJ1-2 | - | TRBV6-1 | CASSEPRVSSTVYGYTF | TGTGCCAGCAGTGAACCTCGAGTTTCGTCGACAGTTTATGGCTACACCTTC
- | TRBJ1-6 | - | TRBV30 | CAWTDVINSPLHF | TGTGCCTGGACAGATGTTATTAATTCACCCCTCCACTTT
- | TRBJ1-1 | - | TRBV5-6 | CASSLGNSEAFF | TGTGCCAGCAGCTTGGGAAATAGTGAAGCTTTCTTT
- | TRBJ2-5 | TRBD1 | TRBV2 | CASTRTGGSETQYF | TGTGCCAGCACCAGGACAGGGGGGAGTGAGACCCAGTACTTC
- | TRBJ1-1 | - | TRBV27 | CASSSTGFFRNTEAFF | TGTGCCAGCAGTTCAACAGGGTTTTTCCGAAATACTGAAGCTTTCTTT
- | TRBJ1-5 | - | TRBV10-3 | CAISEGVRGNQPQHF | TGTGCCATCAGTGAAGGGGTACGGGGCAATCAGCCCCAGCATTTT
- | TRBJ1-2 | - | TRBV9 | CASSVVSGLGYTF | TGTGCCAGCAGCGTAGTTTCAGGGCTGGGCTACACCTTC
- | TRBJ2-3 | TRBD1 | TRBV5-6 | CASSSTTGGGGTDTQYF | TGTGCCAGCAGCTCTACTACAGGGGGCGGGGGCACAGATACGCAGTATTTT
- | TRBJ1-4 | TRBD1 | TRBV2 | CASRRQGGGEKLFF | TGTGCCAGCAGAAGACAGGGTGGAGGGGAAAAACTGTTTTTT
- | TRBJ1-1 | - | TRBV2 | CASSEAGGTEAFF | TGTGCCAGCAGTGAGGCAGGAGGCACTGAAGCTTTCTTT
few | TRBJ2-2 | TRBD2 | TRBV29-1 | CSVVVGRAGELFF | TGCAGCGTTGTTGTGGGGAGGGCCGGGGAGCTGTTTTTT
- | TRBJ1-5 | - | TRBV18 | CASSPEGLTSNQPQHF | TGTGCCAGCTCACCGGAGGGGCTAACTAGCAATCAGCCCCAGCATTTT
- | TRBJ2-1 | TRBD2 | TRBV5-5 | CASSRKLAGYEEQFF | TGTGCCAGCAGCCGCAAACTAGCGGGGTACGAGGAGCAGTTCTTC
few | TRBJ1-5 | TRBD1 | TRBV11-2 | CASSQGVGGYSNQPQHF | TGTGCCAGCAGCCAGGGGGTGGGGGGTTATAGCAATCAGCCCCAGCATTTT
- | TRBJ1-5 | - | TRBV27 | CASSRQGTGPYQPQHF | TGTGCCAGCAGTCGCCAGGGGACCGGGCCTTATCAGCCCCAGCATTTT
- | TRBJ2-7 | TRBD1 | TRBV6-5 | CASRTGQHYEQYF | TGTGCCAGTAGGACAGGACAGCACTACGAGCAGTACTTC
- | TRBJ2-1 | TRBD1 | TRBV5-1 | CASSSPTSGTGAYNEQFF | TGCGCCAGCAGCTCCCCAACCTCCGGGACAGGGGCCTACAATGAGCAGTTCTTC
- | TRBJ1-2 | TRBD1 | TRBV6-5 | CASSNTGDYGYTF | TGTGCCAGCAGTAACACAGGGGACTATGGCTACACCTTC
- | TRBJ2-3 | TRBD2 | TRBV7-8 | CASRITGTSAADTQYF | TGTGCCAGCAGAATTACCGGGACTAGCGCCGCAGATACGCAGTATTTT
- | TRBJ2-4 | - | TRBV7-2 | CASSLVGTGTNIQYF | TGTGCCAGCAGCTTAGTTGGAACAGGGACAAACATTCAGTACTTC
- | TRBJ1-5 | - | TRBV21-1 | CASSKISGQGNQPQHF | TGTGCCAGCAGCAAAATAAGCGGACAGGGCAATCAGCCCCAGCATTTT
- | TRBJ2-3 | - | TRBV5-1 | CASSRDTHTDTQYF | TGCGCCAGCTCCCGGGACACACACACAGATACGCAGTATTTT
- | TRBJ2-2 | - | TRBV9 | CASSVNSRQAARAGELFF | TGTGCCAGCAGCGTAAACTCCAGACAGGCTGCACGGGCCGGGGAGCTGTTTTTT
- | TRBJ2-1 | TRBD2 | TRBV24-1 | CATSELAGEVYEQFF | TGTGCCACCAGTGAGCTAGCGGGGGAGGTCTATGAGCAGTTCTTC
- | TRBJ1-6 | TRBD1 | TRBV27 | CASRVTTGQGGSPLHF | TGTGCCAGCAGGGTTACAACGGGACAGGGCGGCTCACCCCTCCACTTT
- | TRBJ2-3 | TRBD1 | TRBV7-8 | CASSRDRADSGTLGAQYF | TGTGCCAGCAGTCGGGACAGGGCGGACAGCGGGACTTTAGGGGCGCAGTATTTT
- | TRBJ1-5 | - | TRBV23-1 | CASSQERDTILQSQHF | TGCGCCAGCAGTCAAGAACGGGACACCATCTTGCAGTCCCAGCATTTT
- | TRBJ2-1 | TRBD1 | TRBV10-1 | CAGSEYQGASYNEQFF | TGCGCCGGCAGTGAGTATCAGGGGGCCTCCTACAATGAGCAGTTCTTC
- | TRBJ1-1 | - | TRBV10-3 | CAVMGVTEAFF | TGTGCCGTTATGGGAGTCACTGAAGCTTTCTTT
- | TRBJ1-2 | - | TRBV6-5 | CASFLHLGREGGYTF | TGTGCCAGCTTCCTACATCTGGGGAGGGAGGGAGGCTACACCTTC
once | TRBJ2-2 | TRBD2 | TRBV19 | CASSIERGGRITGELFF | TGTGCCAGTAGTATAGAGCGGGGGGGCCGTATCACCGGGGAGCTGTTTTTT
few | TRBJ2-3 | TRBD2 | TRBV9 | CASSAEGRGGEDTQYF | TGTGCCAGCAGCGCGGAGGGGAGGGGCGGGGAAGATACGCAGTATTTT
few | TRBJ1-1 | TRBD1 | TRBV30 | CAWRSKGAGNTEAFF | TGTGCCTGGAGGTCAAAGGGGGCAGGGAACACTGAAGCTTTCTTT
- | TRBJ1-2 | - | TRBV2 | CASISAGNYGYTF | TGTGCCAGCATATCGGCGGGGAACTATGGCTACACCTTC
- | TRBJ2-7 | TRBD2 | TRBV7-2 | CASSASSGGASLHEQYF | TGTGCCAGCAGCGCCTCTAGCGGGGGGGCTAGTTTACACGAGCAGTACTTC
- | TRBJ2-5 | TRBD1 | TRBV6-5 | CASSRTGYETQYF | TGTGCCAGCAGTAGGACAGGGTACGAGACCCAGTACTTC
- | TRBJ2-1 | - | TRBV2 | CASSEVVYPGNEQFF | TGTGCCAGCAGTGAAGTCGTCTATCCGGGCAATGAGCAGTTCTTC
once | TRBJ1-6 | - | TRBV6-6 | CASWGLQGTYSPLHF | TGTGCCAGCTGGGGGTTACAGGGCACTTATTCACCCCTCCACTTT
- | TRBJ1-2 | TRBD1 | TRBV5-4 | CASSLETGAFGYGYTF | TGTGCCAGCAGCTTGGAGACAGGGGCGTTTGGCTATGGCTACACCTTC
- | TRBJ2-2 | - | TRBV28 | CASSVLGHTGELFF | TGTGCCAGCAGCGTCCTGGGGCACACCGGGGAGCTGTTTTTT
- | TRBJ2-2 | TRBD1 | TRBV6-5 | CASSRGTGMTGELFF | TGTGCCAGCAGCCGGGGGACAGGGATGACCGGGGAGCTGTTTTTT
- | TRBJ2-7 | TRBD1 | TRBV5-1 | CASSLWTGGREQYF | TGCGCCAGCAGCTTGTGGACAGGGGGTCGTGAGCAGTACTTC
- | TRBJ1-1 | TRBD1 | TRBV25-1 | CASRGTGHTEAFF | TGTGCCAGCAGGGGGACAGGGCACACTGAAGCTTTCTTT
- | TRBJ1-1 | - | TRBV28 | CASSLSGGGNTEAFF | TGTGCCAGCAGTTTATCTGGGGGAGGGAACACTGAAGCTTTCTTT
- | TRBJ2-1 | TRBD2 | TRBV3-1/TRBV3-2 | CASSQEPSGGYNEQFF | TGTGCCAGCAGCCAAGAACCTAGCGGGGGGTACAATGAGCAGTTCTTC
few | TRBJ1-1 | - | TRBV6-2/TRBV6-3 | CASSYGPSYTEAFF | TGTGCCAGCAGTTACGGGCCGAGTTACACTGAAGCTTTCTTT
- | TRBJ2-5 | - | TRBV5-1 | CASSLRTDQETQYF | TGCGCCAGCAGCTTGAGGACAGACCAAGAGACCCAGTACTTC
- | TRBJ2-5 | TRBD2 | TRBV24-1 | CATSDFTSGGKETQYF | TGTGCCACCAGTGATTTCACTAGCGGGGGTAAAGAGACCCAGTACTTC
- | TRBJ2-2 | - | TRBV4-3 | CASSRRGNTGELFF | TGCGCCAGCAGCCGAAGGGGGAACACCGGGGAGCTGTTTTTT
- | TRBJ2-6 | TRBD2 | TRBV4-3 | CASSPRGGGVSGANVLTF | TGCGCCAGCAGCCCCCGCGGCGGGGGAGTCTCCGGGGCCAACGTCCTGACTTTC
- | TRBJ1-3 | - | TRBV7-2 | CASSFVGGRGLAGNTIYF | TGTGCCAGCAGCTTTGTCGGGGGTAGAGGGCTGGCTGGAAACACCATATATTTT